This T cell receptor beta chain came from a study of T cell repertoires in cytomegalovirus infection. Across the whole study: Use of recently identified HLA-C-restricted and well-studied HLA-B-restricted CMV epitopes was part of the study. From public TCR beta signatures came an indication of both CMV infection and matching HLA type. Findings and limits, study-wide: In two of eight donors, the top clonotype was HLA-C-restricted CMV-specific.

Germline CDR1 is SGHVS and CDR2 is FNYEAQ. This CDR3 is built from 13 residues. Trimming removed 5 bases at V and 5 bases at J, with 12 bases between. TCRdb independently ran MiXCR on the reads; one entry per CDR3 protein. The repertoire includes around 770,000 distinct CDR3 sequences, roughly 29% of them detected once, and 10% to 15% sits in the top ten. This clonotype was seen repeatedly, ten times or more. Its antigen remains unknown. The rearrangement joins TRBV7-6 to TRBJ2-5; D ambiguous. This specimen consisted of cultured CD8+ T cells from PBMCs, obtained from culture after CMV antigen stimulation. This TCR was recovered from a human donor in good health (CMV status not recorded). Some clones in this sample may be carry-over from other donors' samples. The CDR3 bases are TGTGCCAGCAGCATCTACAACGTCGAGACCCAGTACTTC. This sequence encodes CASSIYNVETQYF.